This T cell receptor beta chain was captured in a study of neurological immune-mediated disorders. Overall study findings and caveats: Expansion of TCR clones was greatest in HTLV-1-associated myelopathy and smallest in multiple sclerosis, where it fell below that of healthy controls.

The cDNA was synthesized by 5'RACE incorporating 10-nucleotide random UMIs. Every sequencing run drew on 15-18 subjects and yielded over 180 million TCR-beta sequences. TCRdb recomputed calls from the 5' RACE reads with MiXCR, one row per CDR3 protein. The sample has under 70,000 distinct CDR3 sequences; 5.2% are singletons. The germline V gene has CDR1 SGHRS and CDR2 YFSETQ. J was trimmed by 2 bases and V by 2 bases; bases with no gene match: 4. The CDR3 totals 15 residues. This clonotype was seen many times. The antigen is not known. Sequenced input: PBMCs. J is TRBJ2-1 and V is TRBV5-1; 7 nucleotides align to TRBD1. This clonotype originated in a woman under 40 with multiple sclerosis. The CDR3 reads CASSFAGGTYNEQFF. CDR3 in DNA: TGCGCCAGCAGCTTTGCAGGGGGTACCTACAATGAGCAGTTCTTC.